Following are 9 T cell receptor beta chains from one sample sequenced in a study of OX40 agonist ivuxolimab in advanced cancers. TCRdb's copy holds only in-frame clones and misses some; the assay was immunoSEQ multiplex PCR. The sample lists tens of thousands of clones; 83% were seen once. The input for sequencing was CD4+ or CD8+ T cells sorted from blood, taken in a trial of the OX40 agonist ivuxolimab. The receptors here all came from an adult with an advanced solid tumor such as melanoma, head and neck, liver or kidney cancer.

The rearrangement joins TRBV7-6 to TRBJ1-6, with D unclear. Germline V gives CDR1 SGHVS, CDR2 FNYEAQ. The germline V and J ends were trimmed by 5 bases and 0 bases, with 8 bases remaining between them. CDR3 length: 15 amino acids. The CDR3 sequence: CASSRRSSYNSPLHF. The CDR3 coding sequence is TGTGCCAGCAGCCGACGAAGCTCCTATAATTCACCCCTCCACTTT.

In its sample, this clone was seen a few times. The J gene is TRBJ2-5, the V gene TRBV4-1; 7 bases match TRBD2. The CDR3 totals 16 residues. Germline V gene lookup returns CDR1 MGHRA and CDR2 YSYEKL. After removal of 3 bases from V and 4 bases from J, the junction contained 11 bases not matched to a gene. For the CDR3, the DNA is TGCGCCAGCAGCCACCCACGGGAGGCAGGGAGAGAGACCCAGTACTTC. Amino acid sequence: CASSHPREAGRETQYF.

J is TRBJ2-2 and V is TRBV21-1; the D segment call TRBD1 is taken from the table without a DNA check. TRBV21-1 is an annotated pseudogene. The CDR3 loop spans 17 amino acids. The CDR3 sequence is CASSKSGIGGETGELFF. The CDR3 DNA is TGTGCCAGCAGCAAATCGGGGATAGGGGGAGAAACCGGGGAGCTGTTTTTT.

J is TRBJ2-1 and V is TRBV7-9; 12 nucleotides align to TRBD2. The CDR3 spans 17 residues. Trimming at V came to 2 bases and at J to 1 base, leaving 3 bases not matched to a gene. Germline V gives CDR1 SEHNR, CDR2 FQNEAQ (reference sequence). The CDR3 loop is CASSLLLAGGSYNEQFF. CDR3 bases: TGTGCCAGCAGCTTACTACTAGCGGGGGGATCCTACAATGAGCAGTTCTTC.

Here the CDR3 DNA reads TGTGCCAGCAGCTTGACAAAAGGAGCCTACGAGCAGTACTTC. It is translated as CASSLTKGAYEQYF. The chain has TRBV11-2 and TRBJ2-7, with D unresolved. The germline CDR1 and CDR2 sequences are SGHAT and FQNNGV. The CDR3 contains 14 residues. V lost 3 bases and J lost 2, with 11 bases in between.

Written as DNA, the CDR3 is TGTGCCAGCAGGCGAGGGGGGGCTCACAATGAAAAACTGTTTTTT. Translated, it gives CASRRGGAHNEKLFF. V and J are TRBV7-2 and TRBJ1-4; D might be TRBD1 (6 bases). There are 15 residues in the CDR3. V was trimmed by 6 bases and J by 5 bases, leaving 16 bases between them. In germline, CDR1 is SGHTA, CDR2 FQGNSA. Looking up the rest from reference TRBV7-2 and TRBJ1-4 gives the full variable domain: GAGVSQSPSNKVTEKGKDVELRCDPISGHTALYWYRQSLGQGLEFLIYFQGNSAPDKSGLPSDRFSAERTGGSVSTLTIQRTQQEDSAVYLCASRRGGAHNEKLFFGSGTQLSVL.

This clone appeared a few times. V is TRBV6-5 and J is TRBJ1-1; D ambiguous. Trimming removed 0 bases at V and 1 base at J, with 9 bases between. Germline CDR1 and CDR2: MNHEY and SVGAGI. The CDR3 covers 15 residues. The CDR3, as DNA: TGTGCCAGCAGTTACTCGAGGCAGACGAACACTGAAGCTTTCTTT. Protein product: CASSYSRQTNTEAFF.

The chain employs TRBV6-8 and TRBJ1-2, with 8 nucleotides matching TRBD1. Trimming cost V 7 bases and J 6 bases; bases outside gene matches: 10. CDR1 MNHGY and CDR2 SAAAGT come from the germline V gene. There are 14 residues in the CDR3. For the CDR3, the DNA is TGTGCCAGCATCACCCCCTGGGACAGGAATGGCTACACCTTC. Amino acids: CASITPWDRNGYTF.

The J gene is TRBJ2-1, the V gene TRBV9, with D possibly being TRBD1 (6 bases). Germline loops: CDR1 SGDLS, CDR2 YYNGEE. This CDR3 is 16 amino acids long. Trimming shortened V by 4 bases and J by 0 bases, and 14 bases separated the two germline ends. The CDR3 bases are TGTGCCAGCAGCTTCCGACAGGATATCTCCTACAATGAGCAGTTCTTC. The encoded protein is CASSFRQDISYNEQFF.